Shown below are 7 T cell receptor beta chains from a single sample sequenced in a study of cytomegalovirus exposure and HLA in healthy donors. Primers included in the PCR were 60 Vbeta and 13 Jbeta primers. This table comes from immunoSEQ multiplex PCR, and its TCRdb copy is limited to in-frame clones, with some not included. The sample has approximately 150,000 clones; 76% are singletons. Sequences were obtained from PBMCs. The receptors originated from a woman between 35 and 50 years old in good health and CMV-seronegative.

The V gene is TRBV18, the J gene TRBJ2-1; 10 nucleotides align to TRBD1. The ends lost 6 bases at V and 5 bases at J; junction bases unmatched: 1. From germline, CDR1 is KGHSH and CDR2 LQKENI. The CDR3 is 13 amino acids. The CDR3 DNA reads TGTGCCAGCTCGGGGACAGGGGACAATGAGCAGTTCTTC. As protein: CASSGTGDNEQFF. Looking up the rest from reference TRBV18 and TRBJ2-1 gives the full variable domain: NAGVMQNPRHLVRRRGQEARLRCSPMKGHSHVYWYRQLPEEGLKFMVYLQKENIIDESGMPKERFSAEFPKEGPSILRIQQVVRGDSAAYFCASSGTGDNEQFFGPGTRLTVL.

The genes are TRBV30 and TRBJ2-1; 11 nucleotides match TRBD2. Trimming took 3 bases from V and 7 from J; bases not matched to a gene: 5. The CDR3 sequence is 14 residues long. Germline lookup yields CDR1 GTSNPN and CDR2 SVGIG (reference sequence). The CDR3, as DNA: TGTGCCTGGAGATCGGGGACTAGCGGAAATGAGCAGTTCTTC. Amino acids: CAWRSGTSGNEQFF.

This chain joins TRBV2 and TRBJ2-7; possibly TRBD2 for D (6 bases). Germline loops: CDR1 SNHLY, CDR2 FYNNEI. CDR3 length: 13 residues. The CDR3 reads CAASGGGSYEQYF. CDR3 in DNA: TGTGCAGCCAGTGGTGGGGGGTCCTACGAGCAGTACTTC.

The V call is TRBV9, the J call TRBJ1-6, with D possibly TRBD1 on 6 matching bases. The V end lost 0 bases, the J end lost 2 bases, and 12 bases lay between the germline ends. The CDR3 loop spans 17 amino acids. Per the germline V gene, CDR1 is SGDLS and CDR2 is YYNGEE. The CDR3 DNA reads TGTGCCAGCAGCGTAGCTGGGGGGGGCCCCTATAATTCACCCCTCCACTTT. Its protein product is CASSVAGGGPYNSPLHF. The whole variable domain, filled in from reference TRBV9 and TRBJ1-6, reads DSGVTQTPKHLITATGQRVTLRCSPRSGDLSVYWYQQSLDQGLQFLIQYYNGEERAKGNILERFSAQQFPDLHSELNLSSLELGDSALYFCASSVAGGGPYNSPLHFGNGTRLTVT.

This clone was recorded only once. The CDR3 DNA reads as TGCGCCAGCATGGGCGGGGGTGAGAGCCACGAGCAGTACTTC. It yields the protein CASMGGGESHEQYF. This chain connects TRBV5-1 to TRBJ2-7, with 7 bases that match TRBD2. The junction had 11 bases not matched to a gene; V was cut back by 6 bases and J by 5 bases. The germline gives CDR1 SGHRS, CDR2 YFSETQ. This CDR3 region has 14 residues.

The chain joins TRBV13 to TRBJ2-1; no clear D. Trimming removed 2 bases at V and 10 bases at J, with 12 bases between. The germline V gene encodes CDR1 PRHDT and CDR2 FYEKMQ (reference sequence). The CDR3 totals 13 residues. In DNA form, the CDR3 reads TGTGCCAGCAGCTTATTTCGCCGGTTCGAGCAGTTCTTC. It yields the protein CASSLFRRFEQFF.

The V call is TRBV28, the J call TRBJ1-1, with 9 bases that match TRBD1. Germline values: CDR1 MDHEN, CDR2 SYDVKM. The CDR3 is 13 amino acids. V shed 5 bases, J shed 6 bases, and the junction held 4 bases outside the gene matches. CDR3: CASSGQGHPEAFF. The CDR3 DNA reads TGTGCCAGCAGTGGACAGGGGCATCCTGAAGCTTTCTTT.